This T cell receptor (beta chain) was observed in a study of blood T cells in healthy people across ages. Study observations and caveats: When set beside aged donors, long-lived donors presented more naive CD4+ cells and higher diversity. The study lacked donor CMV status, which possibly confounded expanded clonotype changes. Strongly correlated with naive T cell percentage was TCR beta diversity.

In regard to this clonotype: Its antigen is as yet unknown.

PCR was performed a second time for roughly 7 to 12 cycles using a sample-barcoded 5' primer and a J-beta primer mix. TCRdb independently ran MiXCR on the 5' RACE reads; one entry per CDR3 protein. The data show roughly 410,000 distinct CDR3 sequences, about 49% seen once. Germline values: CDR1 SQVTM, CDR2 ANQGSEA. The CDR3 spans 11 residues. Sequenced: blood. The chain carries TRBV29-1 and TRBJ2-1; 7 bases are a match to TRBD2. The sequence derives from a man between 60 and 70 years old in good health. Here the CDR3 reads CTGGGHNEQFF. The CDR3 coding sequence is TGCACGGGAGGAGGGCATAATGAGCAGTTCTTC.